Listed below are T cell receptor beta chains from one sample, sequenced in a study of CD8+CD57+ T cells in acquired aplastic anemia. TCRdb itself ran the reads through MiXCR, one entry per CDR3 protein. The profile covers some 170,000 distinct CDR3 sequences, with nearly 65% appearing a single time and under 45% taken by the ten largest. Input material: sorted CD4+, CD8+, or CD8+CD57+ T cells (not recorded which) from PBMCs. The receptors originated from a human donor with aplastic anemia. CDR3s include the opening cysteine and the closing phenylalanine or tryptophan. A D gene is named only where the DNA matches it firmly. Where a row states a size, it is once, few, many or the class of an expanded clone; other rows omit it.

clone_size: .
d_call: TRBD2
j_call: TRBJ2-5
cdr3_length: 16
v_call: TRBV7-8
cdr3_aa: CASSRRDLADQETQYF
cdr3_nt: TGTGCCAGCAGCCGCAGAGATCTAGCGGACCAAGAGACCCAGTACTTC

clone_size: .
d_call: .
j_call: TRBJ1-1
cdr3_length: 13
v_call: TRBV11-2
cdr3_aa: CASSWDGLKEAFF
cdr3_nt: TGTGCCAGCAGTTGGGACGGACTTAAGGAAGCTTTCTTT

clone_size: .
d_call: .
j_call: TRBJ2-7
cdr3_length: 15
v_call: TRBV11-1
cdr3_aa: CASSLTSGFLYEQYF
cdr3_nt: TGTGCCAGCAGCTTAACCAGCGGGTTCTTATACGAGCAGTACTTC

clone_size: .
d_call: .
j_call: TRBJ2-3
cdr3_length: 16
v_call: TRBV10-3
cdr3_aa: CAISELIRANGDTQYF
cdr3_nt: TGTGCCATCAGTGAATTGATCAGGGCAAACGGTGATACGCAGTATTTT

clone_size: few
d_call: TRBD1
j_call: TRBJ2-7
cdr3_length: 16
v_call: TRBV5-1
cdr3_aa: CASFVLPGQDVYEQYF
cdr3_nt: TGCGCCAGCTTCGTCTTACCGGGACAGGATGTCTACGAGCAGTACTTC

clone_size: .
d_call: .
j_call: TRBJ1-2
cdr3_length: 14
v_call: TRBV29-1
cdr3_aa: CSVGGQGSGYGYTF
cdr3_nt: TGCAGCGTTGGAGGGCAGGGGAGCGGCTATGGCTACACCTTC

clone_size: few
d_call: TRBD1
j_call: TRBJ1-1
cdr3_length: 17
v_call: TRBV29-1
cdr3_aa: CSVEKGGDRVKGTEAFF
cdr3_nt: TGCAGCGTGGAAAAAGGCGGGGACAGGGTAAAAGGGACTGAAGCTTTCTTT

clone_size: .
d_call: .
j_call: TRBJ2-5
cdr3_length: 13
v_call: TRBV7-3
cdr3_aa: CASKLDSQETQYF
cdr3_nt: TGTGCCAGCAAATTGGACAGCCAAGAGACCCAGTACTTC

clone_size: .
d_call: TRBD1
j_call: TRBJ2-3
cdr3_length: 13
v_call: TRBV7-2
cdr3_aa: CASSSLRGDTQYF
cdr3_nt: TGTGCCAGCAGCTCACTCAGGGGGGATACGCAGTATTTT

clone_size: .
d_call: .
j_call: TRBJ2-4
cdr3_length: 13
v_call: TRBV7-9
cdr3_aa: CASSPPGQDIQYF
cdr3_nt: TGTGCCAGCAGCCCTCCGGGACAAGACATTCAGTACTTC

clone_size: .
d_call: .
j_call: TRBJ1-2
cdr3_length: 13
v_call: TRBV29-1
cdr3_aa: CASSHGQNYGYTF
cdr3_nt: TGTGCCAGCAGCCATGGACAGAACTATGGCTACACCTTC

clone_size: many
d_call: .
j_call: TRBJ2-7
cdr3_length: 16
v_call: TRBV13
cdr3_aa: CASSLMVSTGLAEQYF
cdr3_nt: TGTGCCAGCAGCTTAATGGTTTCCACAGGACTTGCGGAGCAGTACTTC

clone_size: .
d_call: .
j_call: TRBJ2-7
cdr3_length: 11
v_call: TRBV29-1
cdr3_aa: CSVPLYGEQYF
cdr3_nt: TGCAGCGTTCCTTTGTACGGCGAGCAGTACTTC

clone_size: .
d_call: .
j_call: TRBJ1-3
cdr3_length: 14
v_call: TRBV11-2
cdr3_aa: CASSQTVTGNTIYF
cdr3_nt: TGTGCCAGCAGTCAGACCGTCACAGGAAACACCATATATTTT

clone_size: .
d_call: TRBD2
j_call: TRBJ2-1
cdr3_length: 16
v_call: TRBV4-2
cdr3_aa: CASSQEKLAGRNEQFF
cdr3_nt: TGTGCCAGCAGCCAAGAGAAACTAGCGGGGCGAAATGAGCAGTTCTTC

clone_size: .
d_call: TRBD2
j_call: TRBJ2-5
cdr3_length: 13
v_call: TRBV20-1
cdr3_aa: CSGIAGGQETQYF
cdr3_nt: TGCAGTGGCATAGCGGGGGGCCAAGAGACCCAGTACTTC

clone_size: .
d_call: .
j_call: TRBJ2-7
cdr3_length: 16
v_call: TRBV15
cdr3_aa: CATSIPVGGGSYEQYF
cdr3_nt: TGTGCCACCAGCATTCCGGTAGGAGGGGGCTCCTACGAGCAGTACTTC

clone_size: .
d_call: .
j_call: TRBJ2-4
cdr3_length: 12
v_call: TRBV15
cdr3_aa: CATSVGDSFQYF
cdr3_nt: TGTGCCACCAGCGTGGGGGATAGCTTTCAGTACTTC

clone_size: many
d_call: .
j_call: TRBJ2-7
cdr3_length: 14
v_call: TRBV12-5
cdr3_aa: CASGSSLRFYEQYF
cdr3_nt: TGTGCTAGTGGTTCATCGTTAAGGTTCTACGAGCAGTACTTC

clone_size: .
d_call: TRBD2
j_call: TRBJ2-1
cdr3_length: 13
v_call: TRBV9
cdr3_aa: CASSVPGLGEQFF
cdr3_nt: TGTGCCAGCAGCGTCCCGGGACTAGGGGAGCAGTTCTTC

clone_size: .
d_call: TRBD1
j_call: TRBJ2-5
cdr3_length: 14
v_call: TRBV25-1
cdr3_aa: CASSEARGHETQYF
cdr3_nt: TGTGCCAGCAGTGAAGCCAGGGGGCATGAGACCCAGTACTTC

clone_size: .
d_call: .
j_call: TRBJ1-6
cdr3_length: 12
v_call: TRBV2
cdr3_aa: CASTGSNSPLHF
cdr3_nt: TGTGCCAGCACAGGGTCTAATTCACCCCTCCACTTT

clone_size: many
d_call: TRBD1
j_call: TRBJ1-1
cdr3_length: 17
v_call: TRBV4-1
cdr3_aa: CASSQESRGTLSTEAFF
cdr3_nt: TGCGCCAGCAGCCAAGAGAGCAGGGGGACGTTGAGCACTGAAGCTTTCTTT

clone_size: many
d_call: .
j_call: TRBJ2-7
cdr3_length: 14
v_call: TRBV4-1
cdr3_aa: CASSQDGQGNEQYF
cdr3_nt: TGCGCCAGCAGCCAAGATGGGCAGGGGAACGAGCAGTACTTC

clone_size: few
d_call: TRBD1
j_call: TRBJ2-7
cdr3_length: 14
v_call: TRBV20-1
cdr3_aa: CSAYDRDNSYEQYF
cdr3_nt: TGCAGTGCTTACGACAGGGATAACTCCTACGAGCAGTACTTC

clone_size: .
d_call: TRBD1
j_call: TRBJ2-6
cdr3_length: 15
v_call: TRBV14
cdr3_aa: CASSAQGAGANVLTF
cdr3_nt: TGTGCCAGCAGCGCACAGGGGGCTGGGGCCAACGTCCTGACTTTC

clone_size: .
d_call: .
j_call: TRBJ2-1
cdr3_length: 13
v_call: TRBV10-3
cdr3_aa: CASSYPPYNEQFF
cdr3_nt: TGTGCCAGCAGTTACCCCCCGTACAATGAGCAGTTCTTC

clone_size: .
d_call: .
j_call: TRBJ2-1
cdr3_length: 14
v_call: TRBV12-3/TRBV12-4
cdr3_aa: CASSSTRSYNEQFF
cdr3_nt: TGTGCCAGCAGTAGCACGAGGTCCTACAATGAACAGTTCTTC

clone_size: .
d_call: .
j_call: TRBJ1-1
cdr3_length: 13
v_call: TRBV29-1
cdr3_aa: CSVDQGLGPEAFF
cdr3_nt: TGCAGCGTTGATCAGGGCTTGGGGCCTGAAGCTTTCTTT

clone_size: .
d_call: .
j_call: TRBJ1-1
cdr3_length: 13
v_call: TRBV29-1
cdr3_aa: CSVVGQTETEAFF
cdr3_nt: TGCAGCGTTGTGGGGCAGACCGAGACGGAAGCTTTCTTT

clone_size: .
d_call: .
j_call: TRBJ2-3
cdr3_length: 14
v_call: TRBV7-6
cdr3_aa: CASTQRPSTDTQYF
cdr3_nt: TGTGCCAGCACACAGCGACCCAGCACAGATACGCAGTATTTT

clone_size: few
d_call: TRBD1
j_call: TRBJ1-1
cdr3_length: 14
v_call: TRBV19
cdr3_aa: CASTMTGTNTEAFF
cdr3_nt: TGTGCCAGTACCATGACAGGGACGAACACTGAAGCTTTCTTT

clone_size: .
d_call: TRBD2
j_call: TRBJ2-5
cdr3_length: 16
v_call: TRBV9
cdr3_aa: CASSVNPSGSRETQYF
cdr3_nt: TGTGCCAGCAGCGTCAATCCTAGCGGGAGCCGGGAGACCCAGTACTTC

clone_size: many
d_call: .
j_call: TRBJ2-7
cdr3_length: 13
v_call: TRBV4-1
cdr3_aa: CASSNSLGYEQYF
cdr3_nt: TGCGCCAGCAGCAACTCACTAGGATACGAGCAGTACTTC

clone_size: few
d_call: TRBD1
j_call: TRBJ1-4
cdr3_length: 10
v_call: TRBV7-9
cdr3_aa: CASSPGGLFF
cdr3_nt: TGTGCCAGCAGCCCAGGGGGACTGTTTTTT